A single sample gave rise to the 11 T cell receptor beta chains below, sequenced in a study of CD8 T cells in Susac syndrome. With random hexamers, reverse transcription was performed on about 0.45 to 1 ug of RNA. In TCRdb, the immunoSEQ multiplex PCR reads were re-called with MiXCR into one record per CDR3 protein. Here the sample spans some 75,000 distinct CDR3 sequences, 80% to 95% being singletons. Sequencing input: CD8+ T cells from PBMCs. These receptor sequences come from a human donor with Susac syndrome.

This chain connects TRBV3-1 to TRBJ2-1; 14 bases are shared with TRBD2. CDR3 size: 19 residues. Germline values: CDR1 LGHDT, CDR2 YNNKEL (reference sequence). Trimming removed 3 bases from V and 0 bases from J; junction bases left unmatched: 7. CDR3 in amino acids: CASSQQTSGGESSYNEQFF. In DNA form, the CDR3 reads TGTGCCAGCAGCCAGCAGACTAGCGGGGGGGAAAGCTCCTACAATGAGCAGTTCTTC.

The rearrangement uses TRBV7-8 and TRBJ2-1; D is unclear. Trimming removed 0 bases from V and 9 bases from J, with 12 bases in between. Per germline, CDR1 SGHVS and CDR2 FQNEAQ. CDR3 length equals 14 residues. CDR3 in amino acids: CASSLALDQPEQFF. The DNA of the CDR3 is TGTGCCAGCAGCTTAGCCCTAGATCAGCCTGAGCAGTTCTTC. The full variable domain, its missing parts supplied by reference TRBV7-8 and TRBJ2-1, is GAGVSQSPRYKVAKRGQDVALRCDPISGHVSLFWYQQALGQGPEFLTYFQNEAQLDKSGLPSDRFFAERPEGSVSTLKIQRTQQEDSAVYLCASSLALDQPEQFFGPGTRLTVL.

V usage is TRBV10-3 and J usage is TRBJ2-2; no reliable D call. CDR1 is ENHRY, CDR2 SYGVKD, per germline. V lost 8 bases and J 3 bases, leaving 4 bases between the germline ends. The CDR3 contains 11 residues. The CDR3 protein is CAIGDTGELFF. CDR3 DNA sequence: TGTGCCATCGGGGACACCGGGGAGCTGTTTTTT.

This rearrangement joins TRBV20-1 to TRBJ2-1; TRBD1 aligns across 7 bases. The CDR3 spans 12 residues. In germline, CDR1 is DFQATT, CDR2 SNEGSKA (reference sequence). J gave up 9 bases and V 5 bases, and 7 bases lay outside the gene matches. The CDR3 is CSAREGDSEQFF. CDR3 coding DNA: TGCAGTGCTCGTGAGGGGGACAGTGAGCAGTTCTTC.

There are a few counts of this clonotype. In DNA form, the CDR3 reads TGTGCCTGGAGGTGGGCCAAAGAGGTTCGTGGAAACACCATATATTTT. As protein: CAWRWAKEVRGNTIYF. The rearrangement uses TRBV30 and TRBJ1-3, with no clear D. This CDR3 spans 16 amino acids. Germline CDR1 and CDR2: GTSNPN and SVGIG (reference sequence). Deletions cut 3 bases from V and 3 bases from J, with 18 bases between.

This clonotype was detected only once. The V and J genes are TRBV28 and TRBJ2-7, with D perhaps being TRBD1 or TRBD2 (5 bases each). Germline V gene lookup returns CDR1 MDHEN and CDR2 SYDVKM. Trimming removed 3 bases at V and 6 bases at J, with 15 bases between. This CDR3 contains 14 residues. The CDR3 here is CASSFAGRGSEQYF. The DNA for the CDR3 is TGTGCCAGCAGTTTCGCAGGACGGGGCAGCGAGCAGTACTTC.

This chain's CDR3 is CASSYTGLVAFF. CDR3 in DNA: TGTGCCAGCAGTTACACGGGACTGGTGGCTTTCTTT. The V gene is TRBV6-5, the J gene TRBJ1-1, with D perhaps TRBD1 (5 bases). The CDR3 covers 12 residues. V lost 2 bases, J lost 11 bases, and 12 bases lay in between. Germline lookup yields CDR1 MNHEY and CDR2 SVGAGI.

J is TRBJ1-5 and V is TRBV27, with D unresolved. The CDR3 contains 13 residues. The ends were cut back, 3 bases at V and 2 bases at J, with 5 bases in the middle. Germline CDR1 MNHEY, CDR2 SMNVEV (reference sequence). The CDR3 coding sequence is TGTGCCAGCAGTTTTACCGGCAATCAGCCCCAGCATTTT. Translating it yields CASSFTGNQPQHF.

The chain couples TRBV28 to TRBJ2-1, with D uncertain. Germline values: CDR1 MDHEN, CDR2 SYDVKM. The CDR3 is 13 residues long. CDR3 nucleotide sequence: TGTGCAGCATCAGCGATCCTCTACAGTGTGGAGTTCTTC. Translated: CAASAILYSVEFF.

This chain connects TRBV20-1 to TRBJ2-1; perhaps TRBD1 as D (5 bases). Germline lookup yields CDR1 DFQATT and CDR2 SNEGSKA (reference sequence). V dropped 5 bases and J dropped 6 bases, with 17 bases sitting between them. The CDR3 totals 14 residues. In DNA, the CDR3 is TGCAGTGCTTTACCCTCTAGGGGATCCAATGAGCAGTTCTTC. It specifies CSALPSRGSNEQFF.

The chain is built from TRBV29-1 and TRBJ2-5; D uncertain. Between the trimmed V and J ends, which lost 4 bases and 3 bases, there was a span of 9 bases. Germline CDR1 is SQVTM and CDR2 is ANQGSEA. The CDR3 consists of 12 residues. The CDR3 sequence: CSVVHGEETQYF. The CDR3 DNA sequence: TGCAGCGTTGTTCATGGGGAAGAGACCCAGTACTTC.